The source of this TCR beta chain is a study of blood T cell repertoires in COVID-19. Study-level background: The United States, Italy and Spain provided the acute and convalescent COVID-19 samples. PBMCs, B-cell-depleted T cells, or T cells provided the cDNA or gDNA that made up the material.

In the authors' workflow: Researchers report that nucleated cell counts were estimated from reference gene primer amplification. Profiled with immunoSEQ multiplex PCR; TCRdb holds only in-frame clones, not every one. V, J and clone size reflect that table, while D and trimming were determined from the DNA. Of around 140,000 clones listed, roughly 88% were seen once; the top ten hold more than 9%. Trimming cost V 2 bases and J 1 base, with 7 bases left between them. Germline CDR1 reads SGHKS; CDR2 reads YYEKEE (reference sequence). CDR3 length: 14 amino acids. The receptor was isolated from a man in his fifties or sixties with active or convalescent COVID-19. V and J are TRBV5-5 and TRBJ1-3; no definite D call. The sequenced material came from peripheral blood. The CDR3 here is CASSFPNSGNTIYF. Here the CDR3 DNA reads TGTGCCAGCAGCTTCCCAAATTCTGGAAACACCATATATTTT.